This TCR beta chain was sequenced for a study of Tregs in tolerant kidney transplant recipients. The J segment lost 1 base and the V segment lost 5 bases, leaving 2 bases of the junction unmatched. CDR1 SEHNR and CDR2 FQNEAQ come from the germline V gene (reference sequence). This CDR3 contains 14 residues. Related graft donors supplied nonmyeloablative bone marrow transplants, and mixed chimerism was transient. Assay: immunoSEQ multiplex PCR; the TCRdb copy retains only in-frame clones and omits some. The sample comprises about 50,000 clones, 89% of which are singletons, and 15% to 17% rests with the top ten.

The sample was CD8+ T cells from blood (PBMCs), taken 12 months after the transplant. The chain uses TRBV7-9 and TRBJ1-5; 7 bases align to TRBD1. The source of this sequence is a human patient who received a combined kidney and bone marrow transplant. Among the T cells, some may be from the graft donor. CDR3 amino acids: CASSATGSNQPQHF. Here the CDR3 DNA reads TGTGCCAGCAGCGCGACAGGGAGCAATCAGCCCCAGCATTTT.